This T cell receptor (beta chain) was obtained from a study of T-cell reconstitution after alpha-beta-depleted transplantation in children (dated by TCRdb to 2016 to 2018). Broadly, across the study: Using TCR repertoire profiling, the study followed T-cell immune reconstitution in a quantitative way in children after TCRalphabeta/CD19-depleted allogeneic hematopoietic cell transplantation. The investigation overall reported the following: In some patients, high TCRbeta diversity at day 60 was attributed to recipient T cells and intrathymic progenitors that had survived conditioning. About two months after transplant, the apparently early recovery of alphabetaT-cell counts reportedly depended on just several hundred clones that had expanded rapidly and came from non-depleted graft cells. The frequencies of hyperexpanded clones fell over the following months, and after one year, T-cell counts and TCRbeta diversity were mostly attributed to newly produced T cells.

Explained via the paper, the treatment or condition label denotes: allogeneic hematopoietic cell transplantation with graft depleted of TCRalphabeta T cells and CD19 B cells. TCRalphabeta/CD19-depleted allogeneic hematopoietic cell grafts were given to the transplant recipients, all of whom were children. Library prep was done by PCR. The instrument was an Illumina HiSeq 2500. To normalize quantification of the TCRbeta repertoire, the TCR libraries were built with molecular barcoding that relied on unique molecular identifiers. The public reads were reprocessed in TCRdb via fastp at Q25 and MiXCR, keeping in-frame beta chains. Records with the same CDR3 protein are collapsed into one entry carrying the most frequent genes and DNA. The sample records about 300,000 distinct CDR3 sequences, 10% of which are singletons. The ten largest clones add up to roughly 7.1% of the sample. The CDR1 and CDR2 encoded by the germline V gene (reference sequence) are SEHNR and FQNEAQ. The CDR3 numbers 15 residues from cysteine through phenylalanine. The retained sequence is limited to the CDR3, 45 bases, with the frame set at the first base.

Turning to this clonotype: Its antigen is unknown. One end of the junction varies from germline; a read error may be responsible.

Sequencing was performed on PBMCs, taken before TCRalphabeta/CD19-depleted stem cell transplant. The sequence was obtained from a boy younger than two with acute myeloid leukemia, due to receive a stem cell transplant. The V and J segments used are TRBV7-9 and TRBJ1-1; 9 nucleotides in the junction match TRBD1. The CDR3 amino acid sequence is: CASSPHGTGSTDAFF. At the DNA level, the sequence is TGTGCCAGCAGCCCCCATGGGACAGGGAGCACTGACGCTTTCTTT.